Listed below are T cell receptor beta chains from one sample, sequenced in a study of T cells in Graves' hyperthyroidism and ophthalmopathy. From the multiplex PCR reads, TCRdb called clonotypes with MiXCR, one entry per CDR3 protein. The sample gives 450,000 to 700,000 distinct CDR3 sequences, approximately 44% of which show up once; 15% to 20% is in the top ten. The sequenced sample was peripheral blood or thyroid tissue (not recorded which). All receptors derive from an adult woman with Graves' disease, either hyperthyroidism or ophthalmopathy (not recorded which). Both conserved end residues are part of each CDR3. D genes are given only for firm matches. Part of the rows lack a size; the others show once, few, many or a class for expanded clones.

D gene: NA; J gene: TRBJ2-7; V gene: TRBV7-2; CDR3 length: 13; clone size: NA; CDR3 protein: CASSSPEGYEQYF; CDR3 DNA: TGTGCCAGCAGCTCCCCGGAGGGCTACGAGCAGTACTTC
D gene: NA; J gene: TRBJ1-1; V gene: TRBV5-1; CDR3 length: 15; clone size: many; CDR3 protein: CASSFRGQLNTEAFF; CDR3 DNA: TGCGCCAGCAGCTTCCGAGGACAACTGAACACTGAAGCTTTCTTT
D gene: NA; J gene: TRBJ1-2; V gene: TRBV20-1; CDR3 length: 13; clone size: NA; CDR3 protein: CSAPERENYGYTF; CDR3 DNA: TGCAGTGCGCCTGAAAGGGAGAACTATGGCTACACCTTC
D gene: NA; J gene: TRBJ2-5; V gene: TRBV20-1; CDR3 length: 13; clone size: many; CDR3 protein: CSASTSSQETQYF; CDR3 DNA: TGCAGTGCCTCGACCTCGTCTCAAGAGACCCAGTACTTC
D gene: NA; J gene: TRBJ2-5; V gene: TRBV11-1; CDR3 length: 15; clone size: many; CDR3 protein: CASSPTGTEQETQYF; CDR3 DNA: TGTGCCAGCAGCCCAACCGGGACGGAACAAGAGACCCAGTACTTC
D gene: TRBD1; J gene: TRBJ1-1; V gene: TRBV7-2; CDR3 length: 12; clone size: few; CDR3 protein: CASSKDQGGAFF; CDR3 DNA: TGTGCCAGCAGCAAGGACCAGGGGGGAGCTTTCTTT
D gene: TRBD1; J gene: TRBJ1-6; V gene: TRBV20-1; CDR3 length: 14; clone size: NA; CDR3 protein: CSASVGGGNSPLHF; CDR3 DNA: TGCAGTGCTAGTGTAGGGGGCGGCAATTCACCCCTCCACTTT
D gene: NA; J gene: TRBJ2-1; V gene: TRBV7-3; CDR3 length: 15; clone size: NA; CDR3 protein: CASSTAVSSYNEQFF; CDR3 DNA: TGTGCCAGCAGCACAGCGGTGAGCTCCTACAATGAGCAGTTCTTC
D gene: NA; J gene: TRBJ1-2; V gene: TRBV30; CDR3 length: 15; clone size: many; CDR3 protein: CAWSVLVLKAKGYTF; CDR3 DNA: TGTGCCTGGAGTGTTCTGGTCCTTAAGGCGAAAGGCTACACCTTC
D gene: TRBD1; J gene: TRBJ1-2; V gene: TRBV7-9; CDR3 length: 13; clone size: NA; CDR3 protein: CASSSEQGNGYTF; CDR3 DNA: TGTGCCAGCAGCTCAGAACAGGGGAACGGCTACACCTTC
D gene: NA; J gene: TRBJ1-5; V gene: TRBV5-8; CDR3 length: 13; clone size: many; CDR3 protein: CASSLVPQRPQHF; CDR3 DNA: TGTGCCAGCAGCTTGGTTCCCCAGCGGCCCCAGCATTTT
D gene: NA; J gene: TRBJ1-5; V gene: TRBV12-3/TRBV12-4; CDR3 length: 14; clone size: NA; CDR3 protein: CASAFWQSGQPQHF; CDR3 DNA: TGTGCCAGCGCGTTTTGGCAGTCTGGTCAGCCCCAGCATTTT
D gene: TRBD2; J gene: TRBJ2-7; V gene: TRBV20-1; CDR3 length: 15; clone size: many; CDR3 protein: CSATASGGGDYEQYF; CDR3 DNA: TGCAGTGCTACAGCCTCGGGAGGTGGGGACTACGAGCAGTACTTC
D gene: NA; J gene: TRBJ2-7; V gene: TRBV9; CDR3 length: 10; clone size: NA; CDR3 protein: CASSKGVVWF; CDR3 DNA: TGTGCCAGCAGCAAAGGAGTGGTGTGGTTC
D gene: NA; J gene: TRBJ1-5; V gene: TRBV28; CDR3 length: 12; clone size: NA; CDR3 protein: CASRTANQPQHF; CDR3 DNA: TGTGCCAGCAGGACAGCTAATCAGCCCCAGCATTTT
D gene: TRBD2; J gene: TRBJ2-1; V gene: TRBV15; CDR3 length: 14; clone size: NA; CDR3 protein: CATSIGGGYNEQFF; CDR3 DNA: TGTGCCACCAGCATTGGCGGGGGTTACAATGAGCAGTTCTTC
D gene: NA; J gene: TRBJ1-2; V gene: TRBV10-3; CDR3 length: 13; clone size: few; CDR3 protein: CAIRGEGVDGYTF; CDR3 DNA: TGTGCCATCAGGGGAGAAGGTGTCGATGGCTACACCTTC
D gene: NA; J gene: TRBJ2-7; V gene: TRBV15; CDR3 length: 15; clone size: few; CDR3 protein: CATSSDAGQYYEQYF; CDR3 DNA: TGTGCCACCAGCAGCGATGCGGGTCAGTACTACGAGCAGTACTTC
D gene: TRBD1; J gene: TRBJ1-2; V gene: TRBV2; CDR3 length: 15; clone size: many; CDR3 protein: CASITPGTGEEGYTF; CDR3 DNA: TGTGCCAGCATCACCCCCGGGACAGGGGAGGAAGGCTACACCTTC
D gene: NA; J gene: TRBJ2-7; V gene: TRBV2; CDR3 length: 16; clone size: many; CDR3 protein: CASSDLTAGVTYEQYF; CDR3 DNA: TGTGCCAGCAGTGATCTGACGGCAGGGGTGACCTACGAGCAGTACTTC
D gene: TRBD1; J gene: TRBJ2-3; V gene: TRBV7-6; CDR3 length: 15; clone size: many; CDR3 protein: CASSPQGPSTDTQYF; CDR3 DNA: TGTGCCAGCAGCCCACAGGGGCCGAGCACAGATACGCAGTATTTT
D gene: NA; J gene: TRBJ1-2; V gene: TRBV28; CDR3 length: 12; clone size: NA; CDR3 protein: CAVRGPNYGYTF; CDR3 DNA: TGTGCCGTCCGGGGACCGAACTATGGCTACACCTTC
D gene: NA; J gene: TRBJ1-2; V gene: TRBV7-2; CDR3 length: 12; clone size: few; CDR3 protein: CASSGGAYGYTF; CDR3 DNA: TGTGCCAGCAGCGGGGGGGCCTATGGCTACACCTTC
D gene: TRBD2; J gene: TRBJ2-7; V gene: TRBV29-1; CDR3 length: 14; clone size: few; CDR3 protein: CSVDAAGGPYEQYF; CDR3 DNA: TGCAGCGTTGACGCGGCGGGAGGGCCCTACGAGCAGTACTTC
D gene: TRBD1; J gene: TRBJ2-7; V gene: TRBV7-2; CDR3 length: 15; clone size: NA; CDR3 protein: CASSQDAGGRYEQYF; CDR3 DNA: TGCGCCAGCAGCCAAGATGCAGGGGGCAGGTACGAGCAGTACTTC
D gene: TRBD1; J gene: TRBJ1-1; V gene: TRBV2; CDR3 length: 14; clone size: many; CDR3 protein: CASRWTGGNTEAFF; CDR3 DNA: TGTGCCAGCAGGTGGACAGGGGGAAACACTGAAGCTTTCTTT
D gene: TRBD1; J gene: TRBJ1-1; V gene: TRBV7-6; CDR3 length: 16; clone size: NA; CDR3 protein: CASSSRTGGAWTEAFF; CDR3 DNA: TGTGCCAGCAGCTCACGGACAGGTGGGGCATGGACTGAAGCTTTCTTT
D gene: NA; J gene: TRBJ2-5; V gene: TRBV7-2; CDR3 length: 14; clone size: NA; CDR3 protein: CASSLRGGEATQYF; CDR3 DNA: TGTGCCAGCAGCTTAAGAGGGGGGGAAGCGACCCAGTACTTC
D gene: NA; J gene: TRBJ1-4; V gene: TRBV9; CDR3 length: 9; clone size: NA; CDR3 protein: CASGGGLFF; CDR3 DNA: TGTGCCAGCGGGGGGGGGTTGTTTTTT
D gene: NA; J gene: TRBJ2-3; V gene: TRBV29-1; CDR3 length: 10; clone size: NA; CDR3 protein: CSVSGDTQYF; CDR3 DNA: TGCAGCGTCTCTGGAGATACGCAGTATTTT
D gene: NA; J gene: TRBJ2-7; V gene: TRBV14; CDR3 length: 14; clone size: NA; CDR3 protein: CASSQVSRFYEQYF; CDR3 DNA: TGTGCCAGCAGCCAAGTTTCACGCTTTTACGAGCAGTACTTC
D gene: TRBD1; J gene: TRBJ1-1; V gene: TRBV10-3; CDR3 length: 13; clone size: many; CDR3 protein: CVTGDRLNTEAFF; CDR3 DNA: TGTGTCACCGGGGACAGATTGAACACTGAAGCTTTCTTT
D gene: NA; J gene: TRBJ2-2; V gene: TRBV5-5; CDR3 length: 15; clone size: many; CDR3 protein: CASSFILRNTGELFF; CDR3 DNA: TGTGCCAGCAGCTTCATCCTTCGGAACACCGGGGAGCTGTTTTTT
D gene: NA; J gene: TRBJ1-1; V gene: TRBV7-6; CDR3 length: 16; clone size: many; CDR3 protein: CASSLEPGAGNTEAFF; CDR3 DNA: TGTGCCAGCAGCTTAGAGCCAGGGGCGGGAAACACTGAAGCTTTCTTT
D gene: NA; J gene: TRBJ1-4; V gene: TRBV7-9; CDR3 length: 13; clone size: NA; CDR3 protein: CASSPWYNEKLFF; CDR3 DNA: TGTGCCAGCAGCCCCTGGTACAATGAAAAACTGTTTTTT
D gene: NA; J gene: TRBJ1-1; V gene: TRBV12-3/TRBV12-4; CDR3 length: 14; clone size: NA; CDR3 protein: CASSVGGLNTEAFF; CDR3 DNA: TGTGCCAGCAGTGTTGGGGGCCTGAACACTGAAGCTTTCTTT
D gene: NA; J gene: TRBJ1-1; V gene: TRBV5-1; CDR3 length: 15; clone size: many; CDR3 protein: CASSYLTDMNTEAFF; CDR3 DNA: TGCGCCAGCAGCTATCTGACAGATATGAACACTGAAGCTTTCTTT
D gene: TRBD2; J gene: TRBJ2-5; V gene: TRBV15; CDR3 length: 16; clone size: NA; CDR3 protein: CATSSWTSGRGETQYF; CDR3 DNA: TGTGCCACCAGCAGCTGGACTAGCGGGAGAGGTGAGACCCAGTACTTC
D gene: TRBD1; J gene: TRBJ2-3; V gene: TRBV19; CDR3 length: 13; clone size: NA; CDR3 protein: CASSQGARDTQYF; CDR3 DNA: TGTGCCAGCTCACAGGGGGCAAGAGATACGCAGTATTTT
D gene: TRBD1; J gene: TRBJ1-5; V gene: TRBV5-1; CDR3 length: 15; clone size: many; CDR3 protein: CASSFWTGPNQPQHF; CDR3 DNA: TGCGCCAGCAGCTTCTGGACAGGGCCGAATCAGCCCCAGCATTTT
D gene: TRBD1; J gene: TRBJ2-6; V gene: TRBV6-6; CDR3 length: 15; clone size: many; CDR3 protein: CASSFDRAGANVLTF; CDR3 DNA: TGTGCCAGCAGTTTCGACAGGGCTGGGGCCAACGTCCTGACTTTC
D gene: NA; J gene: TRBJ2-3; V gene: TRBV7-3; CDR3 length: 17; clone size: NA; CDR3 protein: CASSQNIRAGPTDTQYF; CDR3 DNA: TGTGCCAGCAGCCAGAACATACGGGCCGGACCCACAGATACGCAGTATTTT
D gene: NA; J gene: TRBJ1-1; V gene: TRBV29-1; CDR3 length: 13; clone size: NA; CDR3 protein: CSVVGRGNTEAFF; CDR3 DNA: TGCAGCGTTGTCGGGCGGGGGAACACTGAAGCTTTCTTT
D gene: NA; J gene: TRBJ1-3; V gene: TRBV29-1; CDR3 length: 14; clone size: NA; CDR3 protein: CSVERGAGTNTIYF; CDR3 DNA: TGCAGCGTGGAAAGGGGGGCTGGTACAAACACCATATATTTT
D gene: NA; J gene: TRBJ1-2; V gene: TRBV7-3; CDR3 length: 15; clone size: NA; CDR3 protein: CASSHLAGAGYGYTF; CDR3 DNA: TGTGCCAGCAGCCACTTAGCGGGGGCCGGCTATGGCTACACCTTC
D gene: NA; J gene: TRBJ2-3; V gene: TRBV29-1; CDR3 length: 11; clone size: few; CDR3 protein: CSVGFGDTQYF; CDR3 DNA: TGCAGCGTTGGTTTTGGAGATACGCAGTATTTT
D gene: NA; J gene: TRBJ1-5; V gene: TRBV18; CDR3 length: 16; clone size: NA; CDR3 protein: CASSPPLTDWGQPQHF; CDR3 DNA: TGTGCCAGCTCACCACCGTTGACGGATTGGGGTCAGCCCCAGCATTTT
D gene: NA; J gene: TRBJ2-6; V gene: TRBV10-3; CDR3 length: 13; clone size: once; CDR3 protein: CAISALRGNVLTF; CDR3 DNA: TGTGCCATCAGTGCTTTGAGGGGCAACGTCCTGACTTTC
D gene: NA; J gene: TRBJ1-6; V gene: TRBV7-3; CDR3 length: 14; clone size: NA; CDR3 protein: CASSHRDDSSPLHF; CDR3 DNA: TGTGCCAGCAGCCACAGGGACGATAGTTCACCCCTCCACTTT